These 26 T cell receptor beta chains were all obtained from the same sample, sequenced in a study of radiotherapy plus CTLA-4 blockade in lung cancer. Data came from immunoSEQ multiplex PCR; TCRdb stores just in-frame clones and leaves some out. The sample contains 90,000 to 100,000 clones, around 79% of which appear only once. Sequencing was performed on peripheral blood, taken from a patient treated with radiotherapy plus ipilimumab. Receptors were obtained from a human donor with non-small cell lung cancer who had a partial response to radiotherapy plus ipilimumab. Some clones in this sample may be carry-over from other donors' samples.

In nucleotides, the CDR3 is TGTGCCAGCAGTCCCCAGGGGGCGGGGGAAAAACTGTTTTTT. It encodes CASSPQGAGEKLFF. V gene TRBV6-1 combines with J gene TRBJ1-4, with 8 bases aligning to TRBD1. Per the germline V gene, CDR1 is MNHNS and CDR2 is SASEGT. The CDR3 spans 14 residues. Trimming cost V 5 bases and J 8 bases; bases outside gene matches: 7.

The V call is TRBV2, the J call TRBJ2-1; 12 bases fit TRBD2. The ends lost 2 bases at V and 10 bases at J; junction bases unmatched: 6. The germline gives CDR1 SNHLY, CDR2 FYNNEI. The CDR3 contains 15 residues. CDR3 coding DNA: TGTGCCAGCAGTGAAATCGGGCTAGCGGGAGGGGAGCAGTTCTTC. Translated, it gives CASSEIGLAGGEQFF.

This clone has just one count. DNA of the CDR3: TGTGCCAGTAGTATTGACAGTCAAGAGACCCAGTACTTC. This codes for CASSIDSQETQYF. The J gene is TRBJ2-5, the V gene TRBV19, with TRBD1 as a possible D gene (5 bases). V was cut by 3 bases and J by 2 bases, with 7 bases left in between. The CDR3 spans 13 residues. Germline CDR1 is LNHDA and CDR2 is SQIVND (reference sequence). Drawing the rest from reference TRBV19 and TRBJ2-5, the complete variable domain is DGGITQSPKYLFRKEGQNVTLSCEQNLNHDAMYWYRQDPGQGLRLIYYSQIVNDFQKGDIAEGYSVSREKKESFPLTVTSAQKNPTAFYLCASSIDSQETQYFGPGTRLLVL.

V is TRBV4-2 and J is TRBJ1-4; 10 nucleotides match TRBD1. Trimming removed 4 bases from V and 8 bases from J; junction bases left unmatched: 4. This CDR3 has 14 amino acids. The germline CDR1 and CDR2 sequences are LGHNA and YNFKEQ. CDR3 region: CASSLRDRGEKLFF. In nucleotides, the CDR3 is TGTGCCAGCAGCCTCCGGGACAGGGGCGAAAAACTGTTTTTT.

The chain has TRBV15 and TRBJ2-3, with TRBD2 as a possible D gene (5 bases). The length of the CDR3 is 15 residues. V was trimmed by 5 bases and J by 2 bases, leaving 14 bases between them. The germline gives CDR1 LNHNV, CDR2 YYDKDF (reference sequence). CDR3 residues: CATSGSGLHTDTQYF. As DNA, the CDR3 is TGTGCCACCAGCGGATCCGGACTTCACACAGATACGCAGTATTTT. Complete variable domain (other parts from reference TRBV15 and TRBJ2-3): DAMVIQNPRYQVTQFGKPVTLSCSQTLNHNVMYWYQQKSSQAPKLLFHYYDKDFNNEADTPDNFQSRRPNTSFCFLDIRSPGLGDTAMYLCATSGSGLHTDTQYFGPGTRLTVL.

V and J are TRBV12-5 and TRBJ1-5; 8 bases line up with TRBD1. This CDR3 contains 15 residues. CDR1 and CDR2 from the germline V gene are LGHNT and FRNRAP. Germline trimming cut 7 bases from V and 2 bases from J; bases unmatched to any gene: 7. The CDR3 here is CASADQGARNQPQHF. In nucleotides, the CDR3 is TGTGCTAGTGCCGATCAGGGGGCCCGCAATCAGCCCCAGCATTTT.

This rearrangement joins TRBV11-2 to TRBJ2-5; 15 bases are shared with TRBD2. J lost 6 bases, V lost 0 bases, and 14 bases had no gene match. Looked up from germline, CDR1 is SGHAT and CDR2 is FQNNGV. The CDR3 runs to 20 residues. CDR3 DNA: TGTGCCAGCAGCTTAGACGGACTAGCGGGGGGGCTAGACCGCCGCAAGACCCAGTACTTC. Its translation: CASSLDGLAGGLDRRKTQYF.

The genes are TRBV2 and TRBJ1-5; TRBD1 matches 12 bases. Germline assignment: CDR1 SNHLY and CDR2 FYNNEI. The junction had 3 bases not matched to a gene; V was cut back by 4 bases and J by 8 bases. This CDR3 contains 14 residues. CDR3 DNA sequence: TGTGCCAGCAGTGCCGGGACAGGGGGCAAGCCCCAGCATTTT. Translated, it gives CASSAGTGGKPQHF. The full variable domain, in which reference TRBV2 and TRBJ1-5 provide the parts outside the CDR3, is EPEVTQTPSHQVTQMGQEVILRCVPISNHLYFYWYRQILGQKVEFLVSFYNNEISEKSEIFDDQFSVERPDGSNFTLKIRSTKLEDSAMYFCASSAGTGGKPQHFGDGTRLSIL.

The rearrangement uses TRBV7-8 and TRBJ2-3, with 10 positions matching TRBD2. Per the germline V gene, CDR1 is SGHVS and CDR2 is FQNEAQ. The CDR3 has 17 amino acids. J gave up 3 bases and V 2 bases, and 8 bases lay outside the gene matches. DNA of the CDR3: TGTGCCAGCAGCTTACAGTCTAGCGGGAGTCAGACAGATACGCAGTATTTT. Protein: CASSLQSSGSQTDTQYF.

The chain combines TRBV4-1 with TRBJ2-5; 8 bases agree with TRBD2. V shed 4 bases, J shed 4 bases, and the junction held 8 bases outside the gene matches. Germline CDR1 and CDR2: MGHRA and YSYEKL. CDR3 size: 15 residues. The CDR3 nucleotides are TGCGCCAGCAGCCGAGTAGCGGGGACTCGAGAGACCCAGTACTTC. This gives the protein CASSRVAGTRETQYF.

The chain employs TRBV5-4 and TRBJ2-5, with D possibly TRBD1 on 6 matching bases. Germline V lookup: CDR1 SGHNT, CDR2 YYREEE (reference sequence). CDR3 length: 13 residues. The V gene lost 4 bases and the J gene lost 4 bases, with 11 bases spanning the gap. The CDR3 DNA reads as TGTGCCAGCAGCAGAACAGGGATAGAGACCCAGTACTTC. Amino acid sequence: CASSRTGIETQYF.

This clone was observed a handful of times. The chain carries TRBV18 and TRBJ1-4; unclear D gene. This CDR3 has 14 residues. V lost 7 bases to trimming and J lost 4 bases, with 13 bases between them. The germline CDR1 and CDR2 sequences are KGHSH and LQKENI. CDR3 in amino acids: CASFRTGRNEKLFF. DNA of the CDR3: TGTGCCAGCTTCCGCACTGGGCGTAATGAAAAACTGTTTTTT. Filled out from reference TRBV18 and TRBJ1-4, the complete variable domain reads NAGVMQNPRHLVRRRGQEARLRCSPMKGHSHVYWYRQLPEEGLKFMVYLQKENIIDESGMPKERFSAEFPKEGPSILRIQQVVRGDSAAYFCASFRTGRNEKLFFGSGTQLSVL.

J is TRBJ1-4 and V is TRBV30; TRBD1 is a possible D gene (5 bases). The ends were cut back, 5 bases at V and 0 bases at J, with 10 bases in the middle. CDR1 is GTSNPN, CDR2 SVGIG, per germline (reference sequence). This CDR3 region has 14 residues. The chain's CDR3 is CAWGAFPTNEKLFF. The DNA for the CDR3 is TGTGCCTGGGGGGCCTTCCCAACTAATGAAAAACTGTTTTTT.

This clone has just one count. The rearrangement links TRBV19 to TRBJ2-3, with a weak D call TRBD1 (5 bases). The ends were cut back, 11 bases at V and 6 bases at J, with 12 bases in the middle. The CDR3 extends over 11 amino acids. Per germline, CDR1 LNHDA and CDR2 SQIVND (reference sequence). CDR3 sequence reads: CASLGRDTQYF. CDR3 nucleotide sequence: TGTGCCTCCTTGGGGCGGGATACGCAGTATTTT. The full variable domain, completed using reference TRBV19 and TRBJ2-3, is DGGITQSPKYLFRKEGQNVTLSCEQNLNHDAMYWYRQDPGQGLRLIYYSQIVNDFQKGDIAEGYSVSREKKESFPLTVTSAQKNPTAFYLCASLGRDTQYFGPGTRLTVL.

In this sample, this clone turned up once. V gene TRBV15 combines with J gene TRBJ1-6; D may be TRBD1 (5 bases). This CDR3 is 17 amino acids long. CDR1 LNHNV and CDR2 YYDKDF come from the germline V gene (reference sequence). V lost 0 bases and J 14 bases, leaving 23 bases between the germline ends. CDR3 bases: TGTGCCACCAGCAGAGATCAAGTCCAGGCCGGGGGGTCTTCCCTCCACTTT. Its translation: CATSRDQVQAGGSSLHF.

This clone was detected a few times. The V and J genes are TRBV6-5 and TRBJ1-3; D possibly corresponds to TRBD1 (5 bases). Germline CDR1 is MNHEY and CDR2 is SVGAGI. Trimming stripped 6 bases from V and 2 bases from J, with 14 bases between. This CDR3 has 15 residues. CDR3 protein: CASSLLRATGNTIYF. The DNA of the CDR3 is TGTGCCAGCAGCCTCCTCAGGGCCACTGGAAACACCATATATTTT.

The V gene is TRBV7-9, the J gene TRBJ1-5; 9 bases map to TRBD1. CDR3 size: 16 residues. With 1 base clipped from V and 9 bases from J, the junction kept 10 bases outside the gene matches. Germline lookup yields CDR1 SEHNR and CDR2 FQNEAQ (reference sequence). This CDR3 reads CASSLGTGAPLGPQHF. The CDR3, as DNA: TGTGCCAGCAGCTTAGGGACAGGGGCACCATTAGGGCCCCAGCATTTT.

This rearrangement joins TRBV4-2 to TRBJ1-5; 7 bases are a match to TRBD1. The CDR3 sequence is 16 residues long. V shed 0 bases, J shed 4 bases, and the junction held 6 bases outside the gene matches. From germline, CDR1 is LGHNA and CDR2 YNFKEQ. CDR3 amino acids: CASSQETGAGNQPQHF. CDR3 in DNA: TGTGCCAGCAGCCAAGAAACAGGGGCCGGAAATCAGCCCCAGCATTTT.

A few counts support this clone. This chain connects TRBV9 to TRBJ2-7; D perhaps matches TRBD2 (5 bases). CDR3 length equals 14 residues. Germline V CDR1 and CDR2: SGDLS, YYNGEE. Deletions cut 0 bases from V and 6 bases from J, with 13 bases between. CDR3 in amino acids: CASSVAGSGGEQYF. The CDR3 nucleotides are TGTGCCAGCAGCGTAGCCGGTTCAGGAGGCGAGCAGTACTTC.

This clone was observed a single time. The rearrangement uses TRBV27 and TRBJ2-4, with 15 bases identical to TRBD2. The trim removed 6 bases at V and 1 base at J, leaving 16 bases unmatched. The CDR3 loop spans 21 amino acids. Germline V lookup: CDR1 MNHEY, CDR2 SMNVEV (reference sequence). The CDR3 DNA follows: TGTGCCAGCAGGACAACTGGGGGACTAGCGGGAGGACGGTCCGCCAAAAACATTCAGTACTTC. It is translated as CASRTTGGLAGGRSAKNIQYF.

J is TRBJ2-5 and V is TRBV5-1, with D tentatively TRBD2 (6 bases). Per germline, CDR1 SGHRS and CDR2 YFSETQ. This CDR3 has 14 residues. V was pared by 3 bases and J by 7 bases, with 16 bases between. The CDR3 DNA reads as TGCGCCAGCAGCTGGGGACCGGGGGTGGGGACCCAGTACTTC. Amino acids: CASSWGPGVGTQYF.

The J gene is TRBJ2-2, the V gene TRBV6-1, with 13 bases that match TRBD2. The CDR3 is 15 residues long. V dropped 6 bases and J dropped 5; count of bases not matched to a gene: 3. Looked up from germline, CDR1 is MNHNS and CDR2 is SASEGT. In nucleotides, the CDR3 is TGTGCCAGCAGAAGGGGACTAGCGGGAACCGGGGAGCTGTTTTTT. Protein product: CASRRGLAGTGELFF.

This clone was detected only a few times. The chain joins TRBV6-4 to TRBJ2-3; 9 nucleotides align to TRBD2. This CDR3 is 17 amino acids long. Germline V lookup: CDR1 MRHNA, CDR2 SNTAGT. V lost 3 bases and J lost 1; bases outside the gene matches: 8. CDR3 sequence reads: CASSESISGGGTDTQYF. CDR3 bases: TGTGCCAGCAGTGAATCGATTAGCGGGGGCGGCACAGATACGCAGTATTTT.

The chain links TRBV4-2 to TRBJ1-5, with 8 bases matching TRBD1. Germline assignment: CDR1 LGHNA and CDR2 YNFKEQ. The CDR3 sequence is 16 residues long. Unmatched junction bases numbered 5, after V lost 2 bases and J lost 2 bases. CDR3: CASSQSTGVGNQPQHF. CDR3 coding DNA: TGTGCCAGCAGCCAATCGACAGGGGTTGGCAATCAGCCCCAGCATTTT.

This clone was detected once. The CDR3 is CASSLGSGEAFF. CDR3 nucleotide sequence: TGTGCCAGCAGCTTAGGGTCAGGGGAAGCTTTCTTT. The chain couples TRBV11-3 to TRBJ1-1; a possible D gene is TRBD1 (5 bases). The CDR3 loop spans 12 amino acids. Germline V lookup: CDR1 SGHNT, CDR2 YENEEA. V gave up 1 base and J gave up 8 bases, with 8 bases separating them.

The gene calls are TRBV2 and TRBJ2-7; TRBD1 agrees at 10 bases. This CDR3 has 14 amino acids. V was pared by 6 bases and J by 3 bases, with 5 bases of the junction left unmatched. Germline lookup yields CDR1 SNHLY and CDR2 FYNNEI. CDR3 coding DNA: TGTGCCAGCAGGCCGGGACAGGGGTACTACGAGCAGTACTTC. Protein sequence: CASRPGQGYYEQYF.